Detailed here is one TCR beta chain. This sample was taken from a study of blood T cell repertoires in COVID-19. This table comes from immunoSEQ multiplex PCR, and its TCRdb copy is limited to in-frame clones, with some not included. The data show about 160,000 clones, roughly four fifths seen once. The CDR3 contains 16 residues. V lost 0 bases and J lost 1; bases outside the gene matches: 4. The germline CDR1 and CDR2 sequences are SGHDT and YYEEEE. The TCR originated in a woman of 80 years or more with acute or convalescent COVID-19. The sequenced material came from peripheral blood. V is TRBV5-6 and J is TRBJ2-1; 7 bases align to TRBD2. The CDR3 DNA sequence: TGTGCCAGCAGCTTGGGGGGAGGGGAATCCTACAATGAGCAGTTCTTC. It codes for CASSLGGGESYNEQFF. The entire variable domain, with the rest obtained from reference TRBV5-6 and TRBJ2-1, is as follows: DAGVTQSPTHLIKTRGQQVTLRCSPKSGHDTVSWYQQALGQGPQFIFQYYEEEERQRGNFPDRFSGHQFPNYSSELNVNALLLGDSALYLCASSLGGGESYNEQFFGPGTRLTVL.